The source of this TCR beta chain is a study of breast tumors, draining lymph nodes, adjacent tissues. Samples came from axillary lymph nodes draining the breast cancer. The CDR3 runs to 15 residues. The germline gives CDR1 MNHNS, CDR2 SASEGT. V dropped 6 bases and J dropped 3; count of bases not matched to a gene: 9. In TCRdb, the multiplex PCR reads were re-called with MiXCR into one record per CDR3 protein. The table has nearly 200,000 distinct CDR3 sequences, roughly 29% seen once; the top ten hold roughly 4%. Details on this clonotype: Its antigen is still unknown.

Study-level points and caveats: Compared with lymph nodes, tumors were less diverse; compared with nontumor tissue, more. Luminal-like breast cancer showed significantly higher tumor–nontumor repertoire similarity than basal-like.

The chain couples TRBV6-1 to TRBJ2-7, with 9 nucleotides matching TRBD1. Sample: axillary lymph node tissue. This clonotype was obtained from a female donor with breast cancer. Some clones in this sample may be carry-over from other donors' samples. The CDR3 loop is CASRPAGQGFYEQYF. CDR3 DNA: TGTGCCAGCAGGCCCGCGGGACAGGGATTCTACGAGCAGTACTTC.